This T cell receptor (beta chain) was found in a study of monozygotic twins with inflammatory bowel disease. TCRdb re-called the 5' RACE reads and shows each CDR3 protein once, DNA omitted. The sample has fewer than 200,000 distinct CDR3 sequences, and its top ten clones hold approximately 2.4%. CDR1 and CDR2 (germline): SGHAT, FQNNGV. The CDR3 is made up of 16 amino acids. Blood was drawn at under 3 ml per donor. Sample: blood. This clonotype originated in a human donor with ulcerative colitis or Crohn's disease, or a healthy co-twin of an affected twin (not recorded which). The chain has TRBV11-2 and TRBJ2-4; there is no DNA to check the TCRdb D call of TRBD2. CDR3 sequence reads: CASSSLGAGPRGIQYF.